The clone carrying this T cell receptor beta chain was detected only a few times. What it binds is unknown. This CDR3 comprises 14 residues. The V and J ends lost 6 bases and 6 bases respectively, with 18 bases between them. The germline V gene has CDR1 DFQATT and CDR2 SNEGSKA (reference sequence). The data were taken from a study of T cells after yellow fever vaccination. Study background: Any fraction with a low cell number was prepared using SMART-Seq v4 Ultra Low Input. Points from the study as a whole: It was the secondary response that reached its peak faster, day 5 versus 15, but it was weaker.

Template switching with 5'RACE generated the TCR cDNA and added a universal primer site and UMIs. Each CDR3 protein is one row after TCRdb ran MiXCR on the 5' RACE reads. The sample has 350,000 or so distinct CDR3 sequences, around 8.1% seen once. This clonotype was sampled from a man between 18 and 35 years old who received the YFV17D yellow fever vaccine. This chain links TRBV20-1 with TRBJ2-4, with D tentatively TRBD1 (6 bases). The material was PBMCs, obtained about 41 days after the first yellow fever vaccination. The CDR3 nucleotides read TGCAGTGCCCGACAGGAGTGGGCAGGAAACATTCAGTACTTC. Protein: CSARQEWAGNIQYF.